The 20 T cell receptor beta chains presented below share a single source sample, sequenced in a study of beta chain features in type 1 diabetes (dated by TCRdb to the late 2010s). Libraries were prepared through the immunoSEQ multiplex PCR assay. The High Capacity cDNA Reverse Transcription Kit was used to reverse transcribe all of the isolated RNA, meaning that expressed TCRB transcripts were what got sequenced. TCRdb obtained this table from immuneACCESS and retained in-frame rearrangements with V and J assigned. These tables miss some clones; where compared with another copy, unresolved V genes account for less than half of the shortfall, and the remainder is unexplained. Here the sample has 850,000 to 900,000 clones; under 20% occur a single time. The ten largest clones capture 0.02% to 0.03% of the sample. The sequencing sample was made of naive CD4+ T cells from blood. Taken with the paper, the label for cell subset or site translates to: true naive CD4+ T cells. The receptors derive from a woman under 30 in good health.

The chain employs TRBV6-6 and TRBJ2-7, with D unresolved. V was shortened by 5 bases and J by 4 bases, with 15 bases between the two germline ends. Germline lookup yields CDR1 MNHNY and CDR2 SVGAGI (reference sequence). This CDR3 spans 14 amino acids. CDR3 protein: CASSRKLTDYEQYF. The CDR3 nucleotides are TGTGCCAGCAGTCGTAAGCTAACAGATTACGAGCAGTACTTC.

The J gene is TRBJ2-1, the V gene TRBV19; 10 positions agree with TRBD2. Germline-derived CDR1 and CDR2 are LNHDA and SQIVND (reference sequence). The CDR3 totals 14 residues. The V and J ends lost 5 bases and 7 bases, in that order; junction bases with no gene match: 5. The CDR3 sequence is CASSPSGSLNEQFF. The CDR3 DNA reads TGTGCCAGTAGTCCTAGCGGGAGTTTAAATGAGCAGTTCTTC.

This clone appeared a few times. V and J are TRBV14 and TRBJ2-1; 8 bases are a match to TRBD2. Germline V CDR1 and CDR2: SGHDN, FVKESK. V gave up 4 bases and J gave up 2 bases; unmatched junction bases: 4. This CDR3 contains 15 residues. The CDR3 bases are TGTGCCAGCAGCCGAACTAGCGGAGCCTACAATGAGCAGTTCTTC. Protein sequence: CASSRTSGAYNEQFF.

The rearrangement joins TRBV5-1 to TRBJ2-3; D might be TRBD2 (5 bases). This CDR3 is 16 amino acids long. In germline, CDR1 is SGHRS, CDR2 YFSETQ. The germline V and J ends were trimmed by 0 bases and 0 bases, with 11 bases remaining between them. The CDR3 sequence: CASSLAQRTSTDTQYF. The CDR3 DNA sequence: TGCGCCAGCAGCTTGGCCCAGCGGACTAGCACAGATACGCAGTATTTT.

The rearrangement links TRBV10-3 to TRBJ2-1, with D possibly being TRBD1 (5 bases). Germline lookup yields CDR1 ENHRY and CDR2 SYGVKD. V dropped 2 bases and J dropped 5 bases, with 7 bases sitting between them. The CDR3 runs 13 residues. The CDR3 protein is CAISEQGNNEQFF. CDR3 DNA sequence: TGTGCCATCAGTGAGCAGGGAAACAATGAGCAGTTCTTC.

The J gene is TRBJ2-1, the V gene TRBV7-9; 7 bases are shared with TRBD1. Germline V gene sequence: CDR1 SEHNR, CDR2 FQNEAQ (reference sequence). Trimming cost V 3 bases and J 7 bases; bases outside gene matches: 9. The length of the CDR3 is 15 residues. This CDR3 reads CASSLKQGMRNEQFF. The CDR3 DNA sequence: TGTGCCAGCAGCTTGAAACAGGGGATGAGAAATGAGCAGTTCTTC.

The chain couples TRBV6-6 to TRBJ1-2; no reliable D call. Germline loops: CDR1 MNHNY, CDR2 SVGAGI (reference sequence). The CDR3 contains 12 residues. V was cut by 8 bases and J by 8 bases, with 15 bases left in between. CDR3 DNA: TGTGCCAGCGGAGACAATTCGCGCGGCTACACCTTC. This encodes CASGDNSRGYTF.

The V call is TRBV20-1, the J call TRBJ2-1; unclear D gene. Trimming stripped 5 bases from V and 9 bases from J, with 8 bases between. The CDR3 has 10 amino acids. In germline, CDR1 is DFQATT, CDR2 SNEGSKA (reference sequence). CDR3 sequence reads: CSAFSREQFF. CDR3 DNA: TGCAGTGCTTTTAGCCGTGAGCAGTTCTTC.

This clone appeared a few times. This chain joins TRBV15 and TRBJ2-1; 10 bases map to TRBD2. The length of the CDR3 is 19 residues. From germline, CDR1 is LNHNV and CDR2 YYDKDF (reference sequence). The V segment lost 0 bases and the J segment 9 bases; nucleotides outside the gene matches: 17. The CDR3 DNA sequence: TGTGCCACCAGCAGAGATATCGTGCAGATTAGCGGGAGGCCCCCTGAGCAGTTCTTC. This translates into CATSRDIVQISGRPPEQFF.

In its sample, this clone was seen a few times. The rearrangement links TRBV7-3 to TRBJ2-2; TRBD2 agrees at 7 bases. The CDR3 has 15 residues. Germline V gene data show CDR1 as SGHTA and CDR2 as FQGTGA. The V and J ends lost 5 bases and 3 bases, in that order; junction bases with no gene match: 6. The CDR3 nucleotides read TGTGCCAGCAGCCCCCTCGGACTAGACACCGGGGAGCTGTTTTTT. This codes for CASSPLGLDTGELFF.

The CDR3 DNA is TGTGCCAGCAGCGTACAAGGGACTAATGAAAAACTGTTTTTT. Residues: CASSVQGTNEKLFF. The chain joins TRBV9 to TRBJ1-4; no clear D. Germline-derived CDR1 and CDR2 are SGDLS and YYNGEE. This CDR3 region has 14 residues. Trimming stripped 1 base from V and 2 bases from J, with 6 bases between.

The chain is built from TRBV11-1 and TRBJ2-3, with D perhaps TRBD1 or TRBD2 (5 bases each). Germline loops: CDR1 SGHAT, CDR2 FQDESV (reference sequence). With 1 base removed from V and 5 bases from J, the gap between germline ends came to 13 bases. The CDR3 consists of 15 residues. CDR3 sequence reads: CASSLGGRGGDTQYF. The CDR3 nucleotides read TGTGCCAGCAGCTTAGGGGGACGAGGCGGAGATACGCAGTATTTT.

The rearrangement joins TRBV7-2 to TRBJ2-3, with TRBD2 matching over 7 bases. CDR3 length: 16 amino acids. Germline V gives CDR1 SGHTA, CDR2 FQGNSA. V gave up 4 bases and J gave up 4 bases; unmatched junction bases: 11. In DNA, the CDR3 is TGTGCCAGCAGCTCTCCCTGGCGGGAGTGGTCAGATACGCAGTATTTT. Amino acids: CASSSPWREWSDTQYF.

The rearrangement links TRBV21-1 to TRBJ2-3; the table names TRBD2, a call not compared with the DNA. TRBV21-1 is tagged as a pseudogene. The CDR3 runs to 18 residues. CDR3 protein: CASRRDSGPLKLTDTQYF. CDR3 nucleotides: TGTGCCAGCAGAAGGGATAGCGGCCCACTAAAACTCACAGATACGCAGTATTTT.

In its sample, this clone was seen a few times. CDR3: CASSLGVGGSYEQYF. CDR3 DNA sequence: TGTGCCAGCAGCTTAGGAGTGGGCGGTTCCTACGAGCAGTACTTC. This chain links TRBV7-9 with TRBJ2-7; no clear D. Deletions cut 1 base from V and 1 base from J, with 11 bases between. This CDR3 has 15 amino acids. The germline gives CDR1 SEHNR, CDR2 FQNEAQ (reference sequence).

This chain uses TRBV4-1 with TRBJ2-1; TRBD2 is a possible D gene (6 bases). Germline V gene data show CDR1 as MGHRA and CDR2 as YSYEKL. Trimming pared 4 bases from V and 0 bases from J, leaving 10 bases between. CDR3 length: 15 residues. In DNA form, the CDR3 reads TGCGCCAGCAGCCCGAGGGGACTCTCCTACAATGAGCAGTTCTTC. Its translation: CASSPRGLSYNEQFF.

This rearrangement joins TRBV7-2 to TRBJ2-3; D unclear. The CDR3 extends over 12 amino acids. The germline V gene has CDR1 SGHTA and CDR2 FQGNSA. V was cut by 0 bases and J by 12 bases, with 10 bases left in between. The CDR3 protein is CASSLAGHTQYF. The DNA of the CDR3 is TGTGCCAGCAGCTTAGCCGGCCACACACAGTATTTT. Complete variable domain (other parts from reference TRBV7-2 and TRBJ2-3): GAGVSQSPSNKVTEKGKDVELRCDPISGHTALYWYRQSLGQGLEFLIYFQGNSAPDKSGLPSDRFSAERTGGSVSTLTIQRTQQEDSAVYLCASSLAGHTQYFGPGTRLTVL.

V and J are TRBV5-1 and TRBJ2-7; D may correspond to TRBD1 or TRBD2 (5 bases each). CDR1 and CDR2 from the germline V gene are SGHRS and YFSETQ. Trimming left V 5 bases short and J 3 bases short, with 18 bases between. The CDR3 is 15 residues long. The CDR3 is CASRFDGTSSYEQYF. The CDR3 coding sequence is TGCGCCAGCAGGTTCGACGGGACCAGCAGCTACGAGCAGTACTTC.

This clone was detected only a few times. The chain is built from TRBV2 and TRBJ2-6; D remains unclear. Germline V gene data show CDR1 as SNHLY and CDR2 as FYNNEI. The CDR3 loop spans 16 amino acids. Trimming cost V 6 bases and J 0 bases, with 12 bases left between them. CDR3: CASRSGTNSGANVLTF. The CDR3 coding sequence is TGTGCCAGCAGGTCCGGTACAAACTCTGGGGCCAACGTCCTGACTTTC.

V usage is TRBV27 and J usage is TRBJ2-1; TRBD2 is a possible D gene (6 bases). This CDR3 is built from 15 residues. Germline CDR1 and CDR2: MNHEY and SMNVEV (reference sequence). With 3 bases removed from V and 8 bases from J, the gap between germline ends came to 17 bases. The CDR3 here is CASSFRPGLSYEQFF. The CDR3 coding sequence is TGTGCCAGCAGTTTTCGACCCGGACTATCCTATGAGCAGTTCTTC.